Below are 28 T cell receptor beta chains sequenced from a single sample in a study of T cell responses to AZD1222 COVID-19 vaccine. Some clones are missing from TCRdb's copy, which holds only in-frame ones; the method was immunoSEQ multiplex PCR. Of about 150,000 clones in the sample, roughly nine tenths were seen once. The starting material was peripheral blood, obtained on day 0 of AZD1222 vaccination. The receptor source for this set is an adult in good health.

The V call is TRBV5-1, the J call TRBJ1-2; possible D gene TRBD1, 5 bases. The CDR3 is 15 amino acids. The V and J ends lost 0 bases and 4 bases respectively, with 13 bases between them. Germline V CDR1 and CDR2: SGHRS, YFSETQ. CDR3 DNA: TGCGCCAGCAGCTTGGCTTTGGGGCAGGCCTATGGCTACACCTTC. Protein sequence: CASSLALGQAYGYTF.

The rearrangement joins TRBV7-7 to TRBJ2-5; 9 bases map to TRBD2. The CDR3 sequence is 16 residues long. Unmatched junction bases numbered 12, after V lost 5 bases and J lost 5 bases. Germline V lookup: CDR1 SSHAT, CDR2 FNYEAQ (reference sequence). DNA of the CDR3: TGTGCCAGCAGCGGTCCTGCGGGAGGGCCCTGGGAGACCCAGTACTTC. Its protein product is CASSGPAGGPWETQYF.

J is TRBJ1-3 and V is TRBV7-2, with 10 bases lining up with TRBD1. Germline CDR1 SGHTA, CDR2 FQGNSA. Trimming cost V 2 bases and J 6 bases; bases outside gene matches: 10. The CDR3 is 17 amino acids. The CDR3 reads CASSLRPGGTGENTIYF. In nucleotides, the CDR3 is TGTGCCAGCAGCTTAAGGCCGGGGGGGACAGGGGAAAACACCATATATTTT.

The rearrangement uses TRBV4-3 and TRBJ1-5; D gene uncertain. Germline assignment: CDR1 LGHNA and CDR2 YSLEER. The CDR3 covers 15 residues. V shed 0 bases and J shed 7 bases, with 13 bases lying between them. In DNA, the CDR3 is TGCGCCAGCAGCCAAGATTTCGGGCCCTTGCAGCCCCAGCATTTT. It specifies CASSQDFGPLQPQHF.

The V gene is TRBV7-3, the J gene TRBJ2-1; D not certain. The V end was cut by 1 base, the J end by 0 bases, with 16 bases between. The CDR3 runs 18 residues. Germline lookup yields CDR1 SGHTA and CDR2 FQGTGA. CDR3 sequence (DNA): TGTGCCAGCAGCTTAAGAGGTACCCTCTTGAGCTCCTACAATGAGCAGTTCTTC. It specifies CASSLRGTLLSSYNEQFF.

The V gene is TRBV9, the J gene TRBJ2-2; TRBD1 is a possible D gene (6 bases). This CDR3 spans 14 amino acids. Germline V gene lookup returns CDR1 SGDLS and CDR2 YYNGEE. Trimming left V 6 bases short and J 2 bases short, with 11 bases between. CDR3 DNA sequence: TGTGCCAGCACCTTAGGGGGAAACACCGGGGAGCTGTTTTTT. Translation: CASTLGGNTGELFF.

The chain is built from TRBV30 and TRBJ1-3; 8 bases agree with TRBD1. The CDR3 totals 16 residues. The V gene's germline CDR1 is GTSNPN and CDR2 SVGIG (reference sequence). The trim removed 0 bases at V and 2 bases at J, leaving 6 bases unmatched. CDR3 nucleotide sequence: TGTGCCTGGAGTGTACTACAGGGGGTTCCTGGAAACACCATATATTTT. This translates into CAWSVLQGVPGNTIYF.

This clone showed up just once. CDR3 amino acids: CASSGLGENQPQHF. CDR3 in DNA: TGCGCCAGCAGTGGACTCGGGGAAAATCAGCCCCAGCATTTT. This chain uses TRBV10-2 with TRBJ1-5; unclear D gene. The germline V gene has CDR1 WSHSY and CDR2 SAAADI. V shed 4 bases and J shed 4 bases, with 11 bases lying between them. The CDR3 loop spans 14 amino acids.

This chain links TRBV18 with TRBJ2-7; 14 bases align to TRBD2. The CDR3 contains 18 residues. Germline trimming cut 1 base from V and 5 bases from J; bases unmatched to any gene: 10. CDR1 is KGHSH, CDR2 LQKENI, per germline. CDR3 in DNA: TGTGCCAGCTCACCACGAGGACTAGCGGGAGGCTCTCCCCACGAGCAGTACTTC. It specifies CASSPRGLAGGSPHEQYF.

A single count supports this clone. The V gene is TRBV9, the J gene TRBJ2-5; D not resolved. This CDR3 contains 15 residues. V lost 0 bases to trimming and J lost 2 bases, with 11 bases between them. The germline V gene encodes CDR1 SGDLS and CDR2 YYNGEE. DNA of the CDR3: TGTGCCAGCAGCGTAGGTTCAGATTATCAAGAGACCCAGTACTTC. Its protein product is CASSVGSDYQETQYF.

The chain links TRBV19 to TRBJ1-2, with 8 nucleotides matching TRBD1. Trimming removed 7 bases from V and 7 bases from J; junction bases left unmatched: 8. The CDR3 has 13 residues. Germline V gives CDR1 LNHDA, CDR2 SQIVND (reference sequence). CDR3 nucleotides: TGTGCCAGTACCTTTGACAGGGGAGGTGGCTACACCTTC. It specifies CASTFDRGGGYTF.

The chain employs TRBV9 and TRBJ2-7, with 8 nucleotides matching TRBD1. This CDR3 contains 13 residues. Trimming removed 5 bases from V and 4 bases from J; junction bases left unmatched: 5. Germline-derived CDR1 and CDR2 are SGDLS and YYNGEE. The CDR3 DNA reads as TGTGCCAGCAGGGGGGACAGGATTTACGAGCAGTACTTC. Its translation is CASRGDRIYEQYF.

J is TRBJ1-5 and V is TRBV2, with D possibly matching TRBD1 (6 bases). The V gene lost 4 bases and the J gene lost 2 bases, with 6 bases spanning the gap. The germline V gene encodes CDR1 SNHLY and CDR2 FYNNEI. The CDR3 is 13 amino acids. In DNA form, the CDR3 reads TGTGCCAGCAGTGGACAGGGCAATCAGCCCCAGCATTTT. This gives the protein CASSGQGNQPQHF.

The chain has TRBV19 and TRBJ1-2, with D hard to call. The V end was cut by 2 bases, the J end by 0 bases, with 10 bases between. Germline V gives CDR1 LNHDA, CDR2 SQIVND (reference sequence). The CDR3 is 15 amino acids. The CDR3 here is CASSIQRLANYGYTF. CDR3 DNA: TGTGCCAGTAGTATACAGAGATTAGCTAACTATGGCTACACCTTC.

In this sample, this clone turned up a few times. J is TRBJ2-5 and V is TRBV20-1; 7 bases align to TRBD2. Trimming took 3 bases from V and 5 from J; bases not matched to a gene: 18. The CDR3 covers 17 residues. Germline-derived CDR1 and CDR2 are DFQATT and SNEGSKA (reference sequence). CDR3 nucleotide sequence: TGCAGTGCTAGTAAGATTGGCGGGAGCAAAGTATTGGAGACCCAGTACTTC. It encodes CSASKIGGSKVLETQYF.

This sequence joins TRBV18 and TRBJ2-7; D is ambiguous. Germline CDR1 and CDR2: KGHSH and LQKENI. The CDR3 length is 11 residues. V was shortened by 2 bases and J by 6 bases, with 5 bases between the two germline ends. The CDR3 nucleotides are TGTGCCAGCTCACCAGGAATCGAGCAGTACTTC. As protein: CASSPGIEQYF.

The rearrangement links TRBV9 to TRBJ2-1; no clear D gene. The CDR3 has 12 amino acids. The ends were cut back, 4 bases at V and 8 bases at J, with 10 bases in the middle. Germline V CDR1 and CDR2: SGDLS, YYNGEE. CDR3 sequence reads: CASSPLIDEQFF. DNA of the CDR3: TGTGCCAGCAGCCCTCTAATCGATGAGCAGTTCTTC.

This chain uses TRBV6-5 with TRBJ1-1, with D possibly matching TRBD1 (6 bases). Germline V lookup: CDR1 MNHEY, CDR2 SVGAGI. The CDR3 spans 13 residues. Trimming took off 6 bases at V and 8 bases at J, with 16 bases between the two ends. The CDR3 here is CASRRGRGLEAFF. The CDR3 coding sequence is TGTGCCAGCAGGCGGGGCAGGGGTCTGGAAGCTTTCTTT.

This clone was detected only once. The rearrangement uses TRBV6-5 and TRBJ2-1; 8 bases map to TRBD2. The CDR3 runs 15 residues. V shed 0 bases and J 7 bases; nucleotides not matched to a gene: 5. CDR1 is MNHEY, CDR2 SVGAGI, per germline. The CDR3 protein is CASSYSGTSVNEQFF. Here the CDR3 DNA reads TGTGCCAGCAGTTACTCAGGGACTAGTGTAAATGAGCAGTTCTTC.

This chain connects TRBV2 to TRBJ2-7; 10 nucleotides line up with TRBD2. Trimming removed 5 bases from V and 7 bases from J; junction bases left unmatched: 14. CDR3 length: 16 amino acids. Germline V gene lookup returns CDR1 SNHLY and CDR2 FYNNEI. CDR3 loop: CASSPRLAGRGGEQYF. The CDR3 DNA follows: TGTGCCAGCAGTCCCCGACTAGCGGGTCGTGGCGGGGAGCAGTACTTC.

This clone was observed a single time. The gene calls are TRBV28 and TRBJ1-4; D unresolved. The CDR3 is 13 amino acids. Germline CDR1 reads MDHEN; CDR2 reads SYDVKM. Trimming removed 8 bases at V and 4 bases at J, with 11 bases between. The CDR3 spells CASAILGNEKLFF. Here the CDR3 DNA reads TGTGCCAGCGCCATCCTCGGTAATGAAAAACTGTTTTTT.

The genes are TRBV5-1 and TRBJ2-1; D assignment may be TRBD1 or TRBD2 (5 bases each). Germline V gene sequence: CDR1 SGHRS, CDR2 YFSETQ. The V and J ends lost 1 base and 0 bases respectively, with 14 bases between them. This CDR3 is 17 amino acids long. CDR3 sequence: CASSLRARGDSYNEQFF. DNA for the CDR3: TGCGCCAGCAGCTTGAGGGCCCGAGGGGACTCCTACAATGAGCAGTTCTTC.

J is TRBJ2-7 and V is TRBV29-1, with TRBD2 matching over 7 bases. Trimming took 6 bases from V and 2 from J; bases not matched to a gene: 10. This CDR3 contains 14 residues. Germline V lookup: CDR1 SQVTM, CDR2 ANQGSEA. This chain's CDR3 is CSVAGTNPTYEQYF. Here the CDR3 DNA reads TGCAGCGTAGCCGGGACTAACCCTACCTACGAGCAGTACTTC.

The chain links TRBV7-9 to TRBJ2-1; 9 bases are shared with TRBD2. Trimming took 4 bases from V and 9 from J; bases not matched to a gene: 16. This CDR3 is built from 17 residues. Germline V CDR1 and CDR2: SEHNR, FQNEAQ (reference sequence). This CDR3 reads CASSSGRGGLAESEQFF. In nucleotides, the CDR3 is TGTGCCAGCAGCTCCGGACGAGGGGGACTAGCAGAATCTGAGCAGTTCTTC.

This rearrangement joins TRBV7-9 to TRBJ2-6; D gene uncertain. There are 15 residues in the CDR3. Germline loops: CDR1 SEHNR, CDR2 FQNEAQ (reference sequence). Between the trimmed V and J ends, which lost 2 bases and 4 bases, there was a span of 9 bases. As DNA, the CDR3 is TGTGCCAGCAGCTTACGTGCGTTGGGGGCCAACGTCCTGACTTTC. Its translation: CASSLRALGANVLTF. Full variable domain (remainder filled in from reference TRBV7-9 and TRBJ2-6): DTGVSQNPRHKITKRGQNVTFRCDPISEHNRLYWYRQTLGQGPEFLTYFQNEAQLEKSRLLSDRFSAERPKGSFSTLEIQRTEQGDSAMYLCASSLRALGANVLTFGAGSRLTVL.

The V gene is TRBV5-1, the J gene TRBJ2-1, with 9 bases matching TRBD1. With 2 bases clipped from V and 2 bases from J, the junction kept 2 bases outside the gene matches. Per germline, CDR1 SGHRS and CDR2 YFSETQ. The CDR3 is 15 amino acids. The CDR3 coding sequence is TGCGCCAGCAGCTTAACAGGGGGCGCCTACAATGAGCAGTTCTTC. It translates to CASSLTGGAYNEQFF.

The V call is TRBV28, the J call TRBJ1-1; weak D call: TRBD1 (5 bases). V was shortened by 0 bases and J by 1 base, with 12 bases between the two germline ends. Germline V gene sequence: CDR1 MDHEN, CDR2 SYDVKM. The CDR3 covers 16 residues. CDR3 sequence: CASSLWGRFKNTEAFF. DNA for the CDR3: TGTGCCAGCAGTTTATGGGGGCGCTTCAAGAACACTGAAGCTTTCTTT.

The CDR3 DNA is TGTGCCAGCAGCCCCGCAGGGGGGGGCACAGATACGCAGTATTTT. It yields the protein CASSPAGGGTDTQYF. The chain links TRBV7-2 to TRBJ2-3; D could derive from TRBD1 or TRBD2 (7 bases each). In germline, CDR1 is SGHTA, CDR2 FQGNSA. V gave up 5 bases and J gave up 1 base, with 13 bases separating them. The CDR3 spans 15 residues. The entire variable domain, with the rest obtained from reference TRBV7-2 and TRBJ2-3, is as follows: GAGVSQSPSNKVTEKGKDVELRCDPISGHTALYWYRQSLGQGLEFLIYFQGNSAPDKSGLPSDRFSAERTGGSVSTLTIQRTQQEDSAVYLCASSPAGGGTDTQYFGPGTRLTVL.